The clone carrying this TCR beta chain was counted a single time. Its antigen is not known. The sample belongs to a study of blood T cells in healthy people across ages. General observations from the study: CMV status of donors was unknown, possibly confounding expanded clonotype changes. What prevented conclusive comparison of naive and antigen-experienced cells was that PBMCs were unsorted.

The CDR3 runs 14 residues. V was trimmed by 0 bases and J by 6 bases, leaving 9 bases between them. Germline CDR1 reads ENHRY; CDR2 reads SYGVKD. Combining a sample-barcoded 5' primer with a J-beta primer mix, a second PCR ran for roughly 7 to 11 cycles. TCRdb re-called the 5' RACE reads through MiXCR, storing one row per CDR3 protein. This table has hundreds of thousands of distinct CDR3 sequences, roughly 25% appearing once. This sample was shared with a second study, whose subject was T cells of mothers and their children. That paper adds: The sample comes from eight or nine healthy Caucasian donors: mothers and children. Every mother supplied over 9.5 million TCR beta CDR3 reads and every child a few million.

Sequenced material: blood. The chain is built from TRBV10-3 and TRBJ2-4, with D hard to call. The source is a boy younger than 18 in good health. CDR3 loop: CAISESENVNIQYF. The CDR3 DNA reads as TGTGCCATCAGTGAGTCCGAGAACGTAAACATTCAGTACTTC.